A selection of T cell receptor beta chains follows, all from one sample in a study of technical replicates of blood from four donors. The protocol was immunoSEQ multiplex PCR, while the TCRdb copy is restricted to in-frame clones and leaves out a portion. This table has tens of thousands of clones, just under 97% appearing once. The sequenced material came from T cells isolated from PBMCs. The receptors come from a human donor in good health. Each CDR3 is given with its conserved first and last residue. Fields, in order: CDR3 protein, CDR3 DNA, CDR3 length, D gene, V gene, clone size, J gene. A D gene is named only where the DNA matches it firmly. Rows give clone size only sometimes, using once, few, many, or a class for an expanded clone.

CASSSDRVVGEKLFF TGTGCCAGCAGCTCGGACAGGGTTGTTGGTGAAAAACTGTTTTTT 15 TRBD1 TRBV7-9 NA TRBJ1-4
CASNQLGQGAGAFF TGTGCCAGCAACCAACTTGGACAGGGGGCTGGAGCTTTCTTT 14 TRBD1 TRBV6-1 NA TRBJ1-1
CASSYYGRPEEKLFF TGTGCCAGCAGTTACTACGGCAGACCGGAGGAAAAACTGTTTTTT 15 NA TRBV6-6 NA TRBJ1-4
CASSPLGGNEQFF TGTGCCAGCAGCCCCTTGGGAGGCAATGAGCAGTTCTTC 13 NA TRBV5-5 NA TRBJ2-1
CAWGTGRNTGELFF TGTGCCTGGGGGACAGGGAGGAACACCGGGGAGCTGTTTTTT 14 TRBD1 TRBV30 NA TRBJ2-2
CASSQGSGGFGETQYF TGCGCCAGCAGCCAAGGGTCGGGGGGGTTTGGGGAGACCCAGTACTTC 16 TRBD2 TRBV4-1 NA TRBJ2-5
CASMGRVGDTQYF TGTGCCAGCATGGGCAGGGTAGGAGATACGCAGTATTTT 13 NA TRBV6-1 NA TRBJ2-3
CASRSDWQETQYF TGTGCCAGTAGGTCCGACTGGCAGGAGACCCAGTACTTC 13 NA TRBV19 NA TRBJ2-5
CASSRTFPGLAMLGQFF TGTGCCAGCAGCAGGACCTTTCCGGGACTAGCAATGTTGGGGCAGTTCTTC 17 TRBD2 TRBV5-6 NA TRBJ2-1
CASRWGSGRGAYEQYF TGTGCCAGCAGGTGGGGTAGCGGGAGAGGGGCATACGAGCAGTACTTC 16 TRBD2 TRBV28 NA TRBJ2-7
CASSPGNTEAFF TGTGCCAGCAGCCCAGGGAACACTGAAGCTTTCTTT 12 NA TRBV6-6 once TRBJ1-1
CAWSVTGNEQFF TGTGCCTGGAGTGTAACGGGCAATGAGCAGTTCTTC 12 NA TRBV30 NA TRBJ2-1
CASSFYTANEKLFF TGTGCCAGCAGCTTCTATACTGCTAATGAAAAACTGTTTTTT 14 NA TRBV7-2 NA TRBJ1-4
CASSSTTVTGTEQYF TGTGCCAGCAGCTCGACTACAGTGACCGGCACCGAGCAGTACTTC 15 NA TRBV7-9 NA TRBJ2-7
CASSASGSGYEQYF TGTGCCAGCAGCGCTAGCGGGAGTGGCTACGAGCAGTACTTC 14 TRBD2 TRBV9 NA TRBJ2-7
CASSQDGYRDTDYGYTF TGCGCCAGCAGCCAAGACGGCTACCGGGACACGGACTATGGCTACACCTTC 17 NA TRBV4-1 NA TRBJ1-2
CASSLRGQVPNEQFF TGTGCCAGCAGTTTAAGGGGACAGGTCCCAAATGAGCAGTTCTTC 15 TRBD1 TRBV27 NA TRBJ2-1
CASRDRDSMNTEAFF TGTGCCAGCAGAGACAGGGACTCCATGAACACTGAAGCTTTCTTT 15 TRBD1 TRBV6-1 NA TRBJ1-1
CASSAGLAYEQYF TGTGCCAGCAGTGCGGGACTCGCGTACGAGCAGTACTTC 13 NA TRBV6-1 NA TRBJ2-7
CASSWTGGGYTF TGTGCCAGCAGCTGGACAGGGGGTGGCTACACCTTC 12 TRBD1 TRBV5-6 NA TRBJ1-2
CASRDVGGNGYTF TGTGCCAGCAGGGATGTCGGGGGGAATGGCTACACCTTC 13 NA TRBV6-5 NA TRBJ1-2
CAGQGETTGELFF TGTGCCGGACAGGGGGAGACCACCGGGGAGCTGTTTTTT 13 TRBD1 TRBV30 once TRBJ2-2
CASSLAGYEQYF TGTGCCAGCAGTCTAGCGGGCTACGAGCAGTACTTC 12 TRBD2 TRBV6-1 NA TRBJ2-7
CASRYSQTENTEAFF TGTGCCAGCAGGTACAGTCAGACAGAGAACACTGAAGCTTTCTTT 15 NA TRBV6-5 NA TRBJ1-1